This T cell receptor (beta chain) was retrieved from a study of shared clonotypes between healthy human individuals. Study-wide background: There were three CD4 naive, three CD4 memory, two CD8 naive and one CD8 memory plates per donor.

In replicate PCRs of sorted subsets, around 200 ng DNA, approximately 28,000 T cell genomes, was used. Produced via immunoSEQ multiplex PCR; TCRdb's table is partial and in-frame only. The sample lists 100,000 or so clones; about 70% were seen once. Whole-study results and caveats: Roughly 5% of naive CD4 clonotypes were shared across a handful of donors.

In the case of this clone: Its antigen is unknown. Other DNA sequences in the sample encode the same CDR3.

The study enrolled healthy HIV-negative adults without recent acute infections or vaccinations as donors. This CDR3 has 15 amino acids. Germline lookup yields CDR1 SGDLS and CDR2 YYNGEE. The V end lost 0 bases, the J end lost 7 bases, and 14 bases lay between the germline ends. The sample comprised memory CD8+ T cells sorted from blood. Documented subset: CD45RO+ cells pooled with CCR7-negative TemRA cells. This chain links TRBV9 with TRBJ2-1; the D gene could be TRBD1 or TRBD2 (5 bases each). This TCR derives from a woman in her 30s in good health. The CDR3 DNA follows: TGTGCCAGCAGCGTAGCATGGGGGAGTGGAAATGAGCAGTTCTTC. As protein: CASSVAWGSGNEQFF.